These T cell receptor beta chains were read from a single sample in a study of T-cell memory formation after mild COVID-19. TCRdb passed the 5' RACE reads through MiXCR, listing each CDR3 protein once. Of roughly 240,000 distinct CDR3 sequences in the sample, approximately 15% were seen once. The source material was PBMCs or a T cell subset sorted from them (not recorded which). The receptors were sampled from an adult woman who had mild COVID-19 (a few samples of this study predate the infection). Cell type and time point are not known. The CDR3 runs from the conserved cysteine through the conserved F or W. D genes are given only for firm matches. A row's size may be missing; if present it is once, few, many or a size class.

CDR3nt	CDR3aa	d_gene	abundance	v_gene	j_gene
TGTGCCACCAGCAGAGATGGCAGGGGGCGAACCGGGGAGCTGTTTTTT	CATSRDGRGRTGELFF	TRBD1	-	TRBV15	TRBJ2-2
TGTGCCACCAGTGATCCGGGGATCCCCTCTGGCTACACCTTC	CATSDPGIPSGYTF	-	few	TRBV24-1	TRBJ1-2
TGTGCCAGCAGTTCGACTCAACTAGCGGGACGGGATGAGCAGTTCTTC	CASSSTQLAGRDEQFF	TRBD2	few	TRBV27	TRBJ2-1
TGTGCCAGCAGCCATGACAGCCAAGAGACCCAGTACTTC	CASSHDSQETQYF	-	-	TRBV7-2	TRBJ2-5
TGCGCCAGCAGCTTGGTCAGTGGCAGTACCTACGAGCAGTACTTC	CASSLVSGSTYEQYF	-	many	TRBV5-1	TRBJ2-7
TGTGCCAGCAATAAAAACGGGACTAGGAATAACAATGAGCAGTTCTTC	CASNKNGTRNNNEQFF	TRBD2	few	TRBV7-8	TRBJ2-1
TGTGCCAGCAGCCAAGATTGGGCAGGGTTCGGGGAGCTGTTTTTT	CASSQDWAGFGELFF	-	-	TRBV4-2	TRBJ2-2
TGCGCCAGCAGCGAACAGGGAGTCAATCAGCCCCAGCATTTT	CASSEQGVNQPQHF	-	-	TRBV4-1	TRBJ1-5
TGCGCCAGCAGCCAAACGAGTGTGGGCTTTACCTACGAGCAGTACTTC	CASSQTSVGFTYEQYF	-	many	TRBV4-1	TRBJ2-7
TGTGCCAGCAGTTACGTAGGACTGCGCGACGAAAAACTGTTTTTT	CASSYVGLRDEKLFF	-	once	TRBV6-5	TRBJ1-4
TGTGCCAGCAGCTTGATGCGGGAGATGGTTGAGCAGTTCTTC	CASSLMREMVEQFF	TRBD2	-	TRBV7-2	TRBJ2-1
TGTGCCACCACGCGGGGGGGCGGGACAGATACGCAGTATTTT	CATTRGGGTDTQYF	TRBD2	-	TRBV12-3/TRBV12-4	TRBJ2-3
TGTGCCAGCAGCTTAGACGGGACAGGAAGATACGAGCAGTACTTC	CASSLDGTGRYEQYF	TRBD1	-	TRBV7-8	TRBJ2-7
TGTGCCAGCAGCTTAGGGCTCCCGAACAATGAGCAGTTCTTC	CASSLGLPNNEQFF	-	few	TRBV5-6	TRBJ2-1
TGCAGTGGGTGGTCCTACGAGCAGTACTTC	CSGWSYEQYF	-	-	TRBV20-1	TRBJ2-7
TGCAGTGCTCGACACGGTGAACAAGCTTTCTTT	CSARHGEQAFF	-	few	TRBV20-1	TRBJ1-1
TGCAGTGCTAGTCGGAGCAATCAGCCCCAGCATTTT	CSASRSNQPQHF	-	-	TRBV20-1	TRBJ1-5
TGCGCCAGCAGCTTGGACTCCCGGGGCACTGAAGCTTTCTTT	CASSLDSRGTEAFF	-	many	TRBV5-1	TRBJ1-1
TGTGCCACCAGTGATTTGCAAGGACTCCGCCAGTACTTC	CATSDLQGLRQYF	-	-	TRBV24-1	TRBJ2-7
TGTGCCAGCAACCGACTGGGACAGGGGATAGAGACCCAGTACTTC	CASNRLGQGIETQYF	TRBD1	few	TRBV9	TRBJ2-5
TGCGCCAGCAGCCAAGTCCATGGGTATGGCTACACCTTC	CASSQVHGYGYTF	-	-	TRBV4-3	TRBJ1-2
TGCGCCAGCAGCCTCTTCCCCCCGGGACAGAACACCGGGGAGCTGTTTTTT	CASSLFPPGQNTGELFF	-	many	TRBV5-1	TRBJ2-2
TGTGCCAGCAGCTGGACGGTCAATCAGCCCCAGCATTTT	CASSWTVNQPQHF	-	-	TRBV12-3/TRBV12-4	TRBJ1-5
TGTGCCAGCAGTTACTCTCCGGGAACTAACTATGGCTACACCTTC	CASSYSPGTNYGYTF	-	-	TRBV6-5	TRBJ1-2
TGTGCCAGCAGCCCCCTAGCGGCTCCACTAGAGGACACCGGGGAGCTGTTTTTT	CASSPLAAPLEDTGELFF	TRBD2	-	TRBV7-3	TRBJ2-2
TGTGCCAGCAGTGTTTGGGGGAGTGGGAACACTGAAGCTTTCTTT	CASSVWGSGNTEAFF	-	-	TRBV2	TRBJ1-1
TGCAGCGTTGGGCGGGGATATAACTCTGGGGCCAACGTCCTGACTTTC	CSVGRGYNSGANVLTF	-	-	TRBV29-1	TRBJ2-6
TGTGCCAGCAGTGAAATCCTAGCGGGGGACGATGAGCAGTTCTTC	CASSEILAGDDEQFF	TRBD2	-	TRBV2	TRBJ2-1
TGCGCCAGCAGCCCGGGGGACATCTATGGCTACACCTTC	CASSPGDIYGYTF	-	-	TRBV5-1	TRBJ1-2
TGTGCCAGCAGTTTTGGGGGGGACTCCACAGATACGCAGTATTTT	CASSFGGDSTDTQYF	TRBD2	-	TRBV12-3/TRBV12-4	TRBJ2-3
TGTGCCAGCAGTGAGCCCCGGGGGGGACGAGATACGCAGTATTTT	CASSEPRGGRDTQYF	TRBD2	-	TRBV2	TRBJ2-3
TGCGCCAGCAGCCCCCAGACCACTAACAATGAGCAGTTCTTC	CASSPQTTNNEQFF	-	many	TRBV5-1	TRBJ2-1
TGCGCCAGCAGTAAGAGGACTAGCGGCAATGAGCAGTTCTTC	CASSKRTSGNEQFF	TRBD2	-	TRBV5-1	TRBJ2-1
TGTGCCAGCAGCTTGGGGGGACTAGCGGGAGTAGGGGAGCAGTTCTTC	CASSLGGLAGVGEQFF	TRBD2	-	TRBV5-6	TRBJ2-1
TGCAGTGCTGGGGGTGGGGCAGGGGACCAAGAGACCCAGTACTTC	CSAGGGAGDQETQYF	-	-	TRBV20-1	TRBJ2-5
TGCGCCAGCGCCGAGGGGTACGAGCAGTACTTC	CASAEGYEQYF	-	-	TRBV5-1	TRBJ2-7
TGTGCCAGCAGCCCCCGGGGAATCTCCTACAATGAGCAGTTCTTC	CASSPRGISYNEQFF	-	-	TRBV11-2	TRBJ2-1
TGCGCCAGCAGGGTAGGGAGCAATCAGCCCCAGCATTTT	CASRVGSNQPQHF	-	few	TRBV10-2	TRBJ1-5
TGTGCCAGTTCCGGGACAGGGGGCTTCTATGGCTACACCTTC	CASSGTGGFYGYTF	TRBD1	-	TRBV18	TRBJ1-2
TGCGCCAGCAGCTATGACAGGAACACTGAAGCTTTCTTT	CASSYDRNTEAFF	-	many	TRBV5-1	TRBJ1-1
TGTGCCATTTTAAGCGGGACGTCCGATAATGAGCAGTTCTTC	CAILSGTSDNEQFF	TRBD2	-	TRBV10-3	TRBJ2-1
TGTGCCAGCAGTGACAGGGTTCGAGCCACTGAAGCTTTCTTT	CASSDRVRATEAFF	-	few	TRBV6-1	TRBJ1-1
TGTGCCAGCAGCCAGGCCCAGGTCGGAGGGACAGCCCAGTACTTC	CASSQAQVGGTAQYF	-	few	TRBV4-2	TRBJ2-5
TGTGCCAGCAGCAACTCGGGACAGGGGGCTTATTCACCCCTCCACTTT	CASSNSGQGAYSPLHF	TRBD1	many	TRBV6-5	TRBJ1-6
TGCAGTGCTAAGGGCGGTCCCCAGGTTTACGAGCAGTACTTC	CSAKGGPQVYEQYF	-	-	TRBV20-1	TRBJ2-7
TGTGCCAGCGGGCGGGGGACAGGGGTTTCACCCCTCCACTTT	CASGRGTGVSPLHF	TRBD1	few	TRBV9	TRBJ1-6
TGCGCCAGCAGCCCGCTGGGGAGAGATACGCAGTATTTT	CASSPLGRDTQYF	-	many	TRBV5-1	TRBJ2-3
TGCGCCAGCAGCTACCGGACTAGCAGTGAAGAGACCCAGTACTTC	CASSYRTSSEETQYF	TRBD2	-	TRBV5-1	TRBJ2-5
TGTGCCAGCAGTCGGAACAGGGACGCTGAAGCTTTCTTT	CASSRNRDAEAFF	-	few	TRBV12-3/TRBV12-4	TRBJ1-1
TGTGCCAGCAGCCAAGAGCAGGGAACACTTGAAGCTTTCTTT	CASSQEQGTLEAFF	-	few	TRBV4-2	TRBJ1-1
TGCGCCAGCAGCCTACTAGGGCCCTACAATGAGCAGTTCTTC	CASSLLGPYNEQFF	-	-	TRBV4-1	TRBJ2-1
TGCGCCAGCAGCTTGGGGACAGGGAACACTGAAGCTTTCTTT	CASSLGTGNTEAFF	TRBD1	many	TRBV5-1	TRBJ1-1
TGTGCCAGCAGTTTACCCGGGACAGGGAACACTGAAGCTTTCTTT	CASSLPGTGNTEAFF	TRBD1	-	TRBV25-1	TRBJ1-1